This T cell receptor beta chain appears in the sequencing data of a study of T cells in Graves' hyperthyroidism and ophthalmopathy. The study, taken as a whole, reports: The majority of expanded thyroid clonotypes above 0.001 also appeared in blood.

This clonotype was detected many times. Its target is unknown. The CDR3 extends over 17 amino acids. V was clipped by 2 bases and J by 6 bases; unmatched bases: 6. Germline lookup yields CDR1 ENHRY and CDR2 SYGVKD. The study excluded patients with uncontrolled infection, other autoimmune disease, pregnancy or lactation. Researchers amplified the TCR beta CDR3 regions from RNA transcripts. The TCR CDR3 first-round RT-PCR relied on the HTBI primer set. A single record per CDR3 protein comes from TCRdb applying MiXCR to the multiplex PCR reads. The repertoire holds around 280,000 distinct CDR3 sequences, with about 13% as singletons.

The rearrangement uses TRBV10-3 and TRBJ2-2; 13 positions match TRBD2. The origin of this receptor is a woman in her 40s with Graves' hyperthyroidism. Material for sequencing was blood. The CDR3 is CAISETRTSGSPGELFF. CDR3 nucleotide sequence: TGTGCCATCAGTGAGACGAGGACTAGCGGGAGCCCCGGGGAGCTGTTTTTT.